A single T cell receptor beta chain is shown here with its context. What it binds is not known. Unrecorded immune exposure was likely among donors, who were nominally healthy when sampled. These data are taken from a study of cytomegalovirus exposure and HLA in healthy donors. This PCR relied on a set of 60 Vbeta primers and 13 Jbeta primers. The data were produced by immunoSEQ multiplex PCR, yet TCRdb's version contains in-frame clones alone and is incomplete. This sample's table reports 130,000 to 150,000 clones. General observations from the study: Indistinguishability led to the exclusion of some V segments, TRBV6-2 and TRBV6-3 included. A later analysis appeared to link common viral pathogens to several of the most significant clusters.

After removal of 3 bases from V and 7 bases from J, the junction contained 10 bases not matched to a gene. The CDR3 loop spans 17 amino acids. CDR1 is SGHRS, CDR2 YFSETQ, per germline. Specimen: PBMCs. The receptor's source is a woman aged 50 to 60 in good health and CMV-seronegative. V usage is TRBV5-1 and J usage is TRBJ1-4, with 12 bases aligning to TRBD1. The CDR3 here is CASSWRGQGAPSEKLFF. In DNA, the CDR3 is TGCGCCAGCAGCTGGAGGGGACAGGGGGCGCCCAGTGAAAAACTGTTTTTT.